This T cell receptor beta chain was documented in a study of T cells in Graves' hyperthyroidism and ophthalmopathy. TCR beta CDR3 region amplification was performed from RNA transcripts. TCR CDR3 underwent first-round RT-PCR with the HTBI primer set. TCRdb analysed the multiplex PCR reads with MiXCR anew, one entry per CDR3 protein. The sample lists roughly 740,000 distinct CDR3 sequences, about 15% seen once, with roughly 8% in the top ten. Deletions cut 0 bases from V and 2 bases from J, with 17 bases between. This CDR3 region has 16 residues. CDR1 and CDR2 from the germline V gene are DFQATT and SNEGSKA (reference sequence). Study-level findings and limits: Ophthalmopathy stood apart from stable hyperthyroidism in a 13 V-J model. Most thyroid clonotypes that were expanded above 0.001 also turned up in blood.

On this clonotype: The antigen is undetermined.

This clonotype was sampled from a man aged 18 to 35 with Graves' hyperthyroidism. This chain joins TRBV20-1 and TRBJ2-7; D unclear. Sequenced input: blood. CDR3 nucleotides: TGCAGTGCTAGAGACCCCCTGTGGGGAAACACCTACGAGCAGTACTTC. Protein: CSARDPLWGNTYEQYF.